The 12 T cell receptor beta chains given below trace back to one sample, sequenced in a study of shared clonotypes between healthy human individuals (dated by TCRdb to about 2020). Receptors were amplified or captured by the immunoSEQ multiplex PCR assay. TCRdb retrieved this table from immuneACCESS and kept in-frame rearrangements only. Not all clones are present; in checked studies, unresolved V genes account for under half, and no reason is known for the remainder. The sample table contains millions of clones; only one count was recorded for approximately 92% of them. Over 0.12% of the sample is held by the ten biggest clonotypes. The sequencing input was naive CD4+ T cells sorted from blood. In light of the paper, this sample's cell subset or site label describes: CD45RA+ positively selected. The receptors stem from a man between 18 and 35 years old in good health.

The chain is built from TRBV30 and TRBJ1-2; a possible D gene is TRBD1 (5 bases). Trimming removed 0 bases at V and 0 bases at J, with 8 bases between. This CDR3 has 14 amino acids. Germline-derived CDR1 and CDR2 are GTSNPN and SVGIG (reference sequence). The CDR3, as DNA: TGTGCCTGGAGTGTGGGGGGAGCTAACTATGGCTACACCTTC. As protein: CAWSVGGANYGYTF.

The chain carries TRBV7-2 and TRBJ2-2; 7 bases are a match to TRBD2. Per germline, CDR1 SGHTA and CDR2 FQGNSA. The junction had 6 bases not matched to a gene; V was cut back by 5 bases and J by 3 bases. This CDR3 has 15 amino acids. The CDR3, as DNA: TGTGCCAGCAGCGAATGGGGGGGTTACACCGGGGAGCTGTTTTTT. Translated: CASSEWGGYTGELFF.

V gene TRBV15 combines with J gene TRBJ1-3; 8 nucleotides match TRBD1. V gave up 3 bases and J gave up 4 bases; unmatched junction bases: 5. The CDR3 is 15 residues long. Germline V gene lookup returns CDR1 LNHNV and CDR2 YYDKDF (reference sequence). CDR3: CATSSDRGSGNTIYF. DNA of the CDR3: TGTGCCACCAGCAGCGACAGGGGATCGGGAAACACCATATATTTT.

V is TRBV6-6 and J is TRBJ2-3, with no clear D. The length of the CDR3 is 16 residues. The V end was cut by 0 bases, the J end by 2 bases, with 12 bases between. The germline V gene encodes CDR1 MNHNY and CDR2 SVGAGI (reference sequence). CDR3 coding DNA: TGTGCCAGCAGTTACTCGAAAACAGACTTCACAGATACGCAGTATTTT. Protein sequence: CASSYSKTDFTDTQYF.

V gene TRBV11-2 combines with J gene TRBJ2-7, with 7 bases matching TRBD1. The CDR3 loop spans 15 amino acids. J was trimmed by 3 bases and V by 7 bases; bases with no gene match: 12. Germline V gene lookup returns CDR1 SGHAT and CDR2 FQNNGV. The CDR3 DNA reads TGTGCCAGCAAACCGACAGGGACCTCGGGCTACGAGCAGTACTTC. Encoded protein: CASKPTGTSGYEQYF.

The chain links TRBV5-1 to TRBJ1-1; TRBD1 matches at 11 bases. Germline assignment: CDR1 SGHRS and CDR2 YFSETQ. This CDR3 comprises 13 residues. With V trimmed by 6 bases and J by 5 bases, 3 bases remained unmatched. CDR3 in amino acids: CASTGQGATEAFF. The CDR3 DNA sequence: TGCGCCAGCACCGGACAGGGGGCGACTGAAGCTTTCTTT.

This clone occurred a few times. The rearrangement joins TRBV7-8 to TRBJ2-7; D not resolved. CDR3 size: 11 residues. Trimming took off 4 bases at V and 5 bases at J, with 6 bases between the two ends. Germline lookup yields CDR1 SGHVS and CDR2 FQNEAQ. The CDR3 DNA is TGTGCCAGCAGCTCCCTCGACGAGCAGTACTTC. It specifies CASSSLDEQYF.

CDR3 sequence reads: CASSSTVAREGETQYF. In DNA, the CDR3 is TGCGCCAGCAGCTCGACGGTCGCAAGGGAGGGGGAGACCCAGTACTTC. V usage is TRBV5-1 and J usage is TRBJ2-5, with 7 bases aligning to TRBD2. Germline loops: CDR1 SGHRS, CDR2 YFSETQ. V lost 3 bases to trimming and J lost 5 bases; unmatched junction nucleotides: 13. The CDR3 covers 16 residues. Full variable domain (remainder filled in from reference TRBV5-1 and TRBJ2-5): KAGVTQTPRYLIKTRGQQVTLSCSPISGHRSVSWYQQTPGQGLQFLFEYFSETQRNKGNFPGRFSGRQFSNSRSEMNVSTLELGDSALYLCASSSTVAREGETQYFGPGTRLLVL.

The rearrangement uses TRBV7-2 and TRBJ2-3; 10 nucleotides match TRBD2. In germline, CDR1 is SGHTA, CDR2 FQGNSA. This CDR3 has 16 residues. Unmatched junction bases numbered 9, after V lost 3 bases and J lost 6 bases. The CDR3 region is CASSFRLAGSVDTQYF. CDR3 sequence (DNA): TGTGCCAGCAGCTTCCGACTAGCGGGCTCGGTGGATACGCAGTATTTT.

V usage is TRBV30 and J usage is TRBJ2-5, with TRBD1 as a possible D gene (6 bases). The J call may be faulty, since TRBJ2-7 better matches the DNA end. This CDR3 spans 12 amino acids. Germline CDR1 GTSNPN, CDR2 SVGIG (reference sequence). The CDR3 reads CAWRDSPYEQYF. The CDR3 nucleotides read TGTGCCTGGAGGGACAGCCCCTACGAGCAGTACTTC.

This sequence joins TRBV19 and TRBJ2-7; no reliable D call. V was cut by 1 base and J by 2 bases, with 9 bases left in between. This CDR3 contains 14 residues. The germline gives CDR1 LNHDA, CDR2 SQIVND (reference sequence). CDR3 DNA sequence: TGTGCCAGTAGTATAGGAGGACGGACCTACGAGCAGTACTTC. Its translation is CASSIGGRTYEQYF.

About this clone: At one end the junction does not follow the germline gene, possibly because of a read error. The CDR3 DNA reads as TGTGCCAGCAGCTTAGAGGGGACAGTCCAAAACATTCAGCACTTC. Amino acid sequence: CASSLEGTVQNIQHF. The chain employs TRBV11-2 and TRBJ2-4, with 7 nucleotides matching TRBD1. The CDR3 is made up of 15 amino acids. Germline V lookup: CDR1 SGHAT, CDR2 FQNNGV.